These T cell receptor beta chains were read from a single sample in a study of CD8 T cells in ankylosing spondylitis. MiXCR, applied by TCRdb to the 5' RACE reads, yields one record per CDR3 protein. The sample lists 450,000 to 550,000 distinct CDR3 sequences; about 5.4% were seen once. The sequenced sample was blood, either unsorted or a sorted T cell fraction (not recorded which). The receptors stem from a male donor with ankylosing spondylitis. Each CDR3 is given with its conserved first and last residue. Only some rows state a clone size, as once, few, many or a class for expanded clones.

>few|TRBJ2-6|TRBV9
CASSVASGAGANVLTF
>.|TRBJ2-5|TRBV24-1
CATSDRLGSGTQYF
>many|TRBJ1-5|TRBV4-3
CASSHEWTPNQPQHF
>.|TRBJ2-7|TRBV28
CASSLAGLAGPLDEQYF
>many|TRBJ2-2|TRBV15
CATSRIGTSYGELFF
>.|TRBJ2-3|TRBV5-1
CASSLASTSGDTQYF
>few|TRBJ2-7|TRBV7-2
CASSPGGGRNEQYF
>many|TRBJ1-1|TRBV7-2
CASSLVYHTEAFF
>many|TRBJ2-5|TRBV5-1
CASSLGQRTLEETQYF
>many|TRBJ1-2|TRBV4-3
CASSQVLGFYGYTF
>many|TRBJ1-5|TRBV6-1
CASSETGQARPQHF
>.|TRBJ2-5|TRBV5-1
CASSTQGAETQYF
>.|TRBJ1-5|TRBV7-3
CASSLYRGRLYGQPQHF
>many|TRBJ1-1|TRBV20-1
CSALDRTNTEAFF
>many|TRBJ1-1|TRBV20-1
CSARAGAQNTEAFF
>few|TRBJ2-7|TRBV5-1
CASSASGGLYEQYF
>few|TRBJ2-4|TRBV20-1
CSATPGGSKNIQYF
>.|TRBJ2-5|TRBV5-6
CASSLVLRDTLGRETQYF
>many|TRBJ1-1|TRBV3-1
CASSQGAGAFF
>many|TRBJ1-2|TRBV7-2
CASSLGGGSNYGYTF
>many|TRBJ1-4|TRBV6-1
CASSLDGKNEKLFF
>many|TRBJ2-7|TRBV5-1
CASRQEGYEQYF
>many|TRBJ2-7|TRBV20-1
CSAKIFNLYEQYF
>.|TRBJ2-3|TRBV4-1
CASSQVFRDRGQRDTQYF
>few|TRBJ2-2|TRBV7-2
CASSLAGLAGAYTGELFF
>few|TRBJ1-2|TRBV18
CASSPFEGTDGGYTF
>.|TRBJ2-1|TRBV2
CASSETLYFSGTQFF
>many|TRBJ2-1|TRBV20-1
CSARGWNEQFF
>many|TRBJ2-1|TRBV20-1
CSAPPLDSSYNEQFF
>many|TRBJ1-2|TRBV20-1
CSARAGANYGYTF
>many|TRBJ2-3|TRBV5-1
CASSLGPVRGSTDTQYF
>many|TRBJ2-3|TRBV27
CASTLDGDLLDTQYF
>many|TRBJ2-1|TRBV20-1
CSAPSRTSGNNEQFF
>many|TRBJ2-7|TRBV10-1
CASSESFGTAVGEQYF
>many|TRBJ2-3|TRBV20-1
CSARRDRNTDTQYF
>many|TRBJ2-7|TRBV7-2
CASSLVRGPSYEQYF
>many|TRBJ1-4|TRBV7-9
CASSPGRDSNEKLFF
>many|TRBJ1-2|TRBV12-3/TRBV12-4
CASSLGARGLGYTF
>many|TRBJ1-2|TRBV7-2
CASTLGTRVDYGYTF
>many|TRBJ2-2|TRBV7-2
CASSQVGVDTGELFF
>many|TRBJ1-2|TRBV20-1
CSARDGRRWEGYTF
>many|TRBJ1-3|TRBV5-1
CASSSGAARRNTIYF